The present entry profiles one TCR beta chain with its context. The antigen is unknown. Only CD45RO-negative cells positively selected for CCR7 counted as naive CD8 cells, so terminally differentiated effector memory CD45RA+ cells were excluded. Generated by immunoSEQ multiplex PCR, the TCRdb table keeps only in-frame clones and is missing some. The repertoire holds over 2 million clones, with approximately 94% as singletons. The data belong to a study of shared clonotypes between healthy human individuals. On the study more broadly: Each donor had three CD4 naive, three CD4 memory, two CD8 naive and one CD8 memory plate.

Regarding the study as a whole: Memory subsets generally showed lower estimated richness than naive subsets.

The origin of this receptor is a man between 18 and 35 years old in good health. The sequenced sample consisted of naive CD8+ T cells sorted from blood.

CDR3 in DNA: TGTGCCAGCACCGAGACTAGCGGGGGGGCTGAGCAAGAGACCCAGTACTTC. Amino acids: CASTETSGGAEQETQYF. The chain combines TRBV2 with TRBJ2-5; TRBD2 aligns across 14 bases. CDR1 and CDR2 from the germline V gene are SNHLY and FYNNEI. The CDR3 totals 17 residues. V lost 7 bases to trimming and J lost 2 bases; unmatched junction nucleotides: 9. The variable domain in full, completed from reference TRBV2 and TRBJ2-5, reads EPEVTQTPSHQVTQMGQEVILRCVPISNHLYFYWYRQILGQKVEFLVSFYNNEISEKSEIFDDQFSVERPDGSNFTLKIRSTKLEDSAMYFCASTETSGGAEQETQYFGPGTRLLVL.